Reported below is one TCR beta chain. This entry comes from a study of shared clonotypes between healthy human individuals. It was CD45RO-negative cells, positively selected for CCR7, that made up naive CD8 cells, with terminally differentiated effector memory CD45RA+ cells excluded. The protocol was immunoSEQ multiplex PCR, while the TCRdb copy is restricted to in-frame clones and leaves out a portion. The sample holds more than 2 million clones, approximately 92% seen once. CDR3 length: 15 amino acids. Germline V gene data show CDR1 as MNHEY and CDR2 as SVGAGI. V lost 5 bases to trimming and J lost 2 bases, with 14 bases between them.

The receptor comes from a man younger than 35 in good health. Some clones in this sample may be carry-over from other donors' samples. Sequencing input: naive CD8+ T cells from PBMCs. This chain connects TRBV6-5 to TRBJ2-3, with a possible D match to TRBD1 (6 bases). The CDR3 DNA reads TGTGCCAGCAGTGCCAGGGGCCTAAACACAGATACGCAGTATTTT. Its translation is CASSARGLNTDTQYF.